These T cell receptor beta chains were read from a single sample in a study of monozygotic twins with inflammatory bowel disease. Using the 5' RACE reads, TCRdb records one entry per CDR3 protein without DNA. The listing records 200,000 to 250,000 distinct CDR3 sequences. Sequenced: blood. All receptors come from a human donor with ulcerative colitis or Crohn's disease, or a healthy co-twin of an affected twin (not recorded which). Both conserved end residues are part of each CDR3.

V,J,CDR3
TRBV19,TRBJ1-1,CASRVQGATEAFF
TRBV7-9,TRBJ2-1,CASSSFYNEQFF
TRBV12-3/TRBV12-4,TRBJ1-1,CASSFRGSGRKAFF
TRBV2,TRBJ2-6,CANGQLRAGANVLTF
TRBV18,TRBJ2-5,CASNLARTTDGTQYF
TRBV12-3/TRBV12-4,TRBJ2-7,CASSLKSDYEQYF
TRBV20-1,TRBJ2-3,CSARHERGATDTQYF
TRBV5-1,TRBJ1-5,CASSSTGPYSNQPQHF
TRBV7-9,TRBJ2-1,CASTRWGSSGRGEQFF
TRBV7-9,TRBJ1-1,CASTYEELTTEAFF
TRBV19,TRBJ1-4,CASSMELNEKLFF
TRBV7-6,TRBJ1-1,CASSYRPLPNTEAFF
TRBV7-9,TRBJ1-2,CASSSPGDNYGYTF
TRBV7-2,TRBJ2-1,CASSYPTLAGVYNEQFF
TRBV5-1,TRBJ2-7,CASSLDATGPGEQYF
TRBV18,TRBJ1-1,CASSPLILRQENTEAFF
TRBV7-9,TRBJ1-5,CASSRRGWGPQHF
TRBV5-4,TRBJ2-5,CASSFGGREETQYF
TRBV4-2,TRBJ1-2,CASSQGDRDNNYGYTF
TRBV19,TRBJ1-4,CASSTPTGGNEKLFF
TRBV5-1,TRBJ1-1,CASSLALDTEAFF
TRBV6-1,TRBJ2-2,CASSRTSGNTGELFF
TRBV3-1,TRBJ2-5,CASSHRNLPETQYF
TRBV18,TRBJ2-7,CASSPAGTGNSYEQYF
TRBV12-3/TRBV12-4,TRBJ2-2,CASSLRQGELFF
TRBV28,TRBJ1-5,CASSRDQPQHF
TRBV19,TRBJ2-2,CASSIGPRDTGELFF
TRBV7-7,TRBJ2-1,CASSDRTGGSYNEQFF
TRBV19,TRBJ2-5,CASSRTRQGAGETQYF
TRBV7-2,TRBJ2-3,CASSVLAGGQNTQYF
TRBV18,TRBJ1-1,CASSGVVSTEAFF
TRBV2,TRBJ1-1,CASSRQGRMNTEAFF
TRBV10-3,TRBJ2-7,CAIGLGATSYEQYF
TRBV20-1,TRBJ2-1,CSALSRGGFALTYNEQFF
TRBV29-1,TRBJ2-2,CSVGEPTGELFF
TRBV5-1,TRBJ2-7,CASSLTGPRYEQYF
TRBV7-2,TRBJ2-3,CASSFIATSGARDTQYF
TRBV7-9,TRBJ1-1,CASSPQGSRNTEAFF
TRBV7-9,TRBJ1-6,CASSSGSSSYNSPLHF
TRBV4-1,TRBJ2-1,CASSQDPQILNEQFF
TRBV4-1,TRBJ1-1,CASSQEPYAGDTEAFF
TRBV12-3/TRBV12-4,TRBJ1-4,CASSLNSATNEKLFF
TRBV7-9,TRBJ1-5,CASSLAGSIPNQPQHF
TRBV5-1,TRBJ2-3,CASSLRGPTDTQYF
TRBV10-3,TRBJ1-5,CAMGRGEGQPQHF
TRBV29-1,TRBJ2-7,CSVEGIGSGGHEQYF